This T cell receptor beta chain was identified in a study of cytomegalovirus exposure and HLA in healthy donors. Regarding the study as a whole: A cluster of highly shared sequence variants was likely a sequencing artifact.

This PCR relied on a set of 60 Vbeta primers and 13 Jbeta primers. Measured with immunoSEQ multiplex PCR; TCRdb has only the in-frame clones, and not every one. This table holds around 150,000 clones, approximately 84% found once. J was trimmed by 3 bases and V by 4 bases; bases with no gene match: 8. The CDR3 consists of 15 residues. Germline CDR1 reads SGHAT; CDR2 reads FQNNGV. As regards this clone: Its antigen remains unknown.

The sequenced sample was PBMCs. V is TRBV11-2 and J is TRBJ1-1, with 7 nucleotides matching TRBD1. The receptor was isolated from a man younger than 35 in good health and CMV-seropositive. CDR3 sequence reads: CASSYAGGTDTEAFF. DNA for the CDR3: TGTGCCAGCAGCTACGCAGGGGGTACGGACACTGAAGCTTTCTTT.